This is a list of T cell receptor beta chains from one sample in a study of regulatory T cells in long-lasting Graves disease. TCRdb re-called the multiplex PCR reads with MiXCR, one entry per CDR3 protein. The sample lists 620,000 or so distinct CDR3 sequences; around 15% were seen once. This same sample was also taken into another study, of T cells in Graves' hyperthyroidism and ophthalmopathy.

This specimen was peripheral blood mononuclear cells (PBMCs), taken at new diagnosis, from a patient treated with antithyroid drugs. The receptors derive from a woman between 25 and 40 years old with Graves disease. Both conserved end residues are part of each CDR3. The order of the fields is clone size, CDR3 length, D gene, J gene, V gene, CDR3 DNA, CDR3 protein. D genes are given only for firm matches. Size is stated for part of the rows, as once, few or many counts, or as a class when the clone is expanded.

few 13 - TRBJ2-1 TRBV12-3/TRBV12-4 TGTGCCAGCAGTTTAGGCGGGGACCCATTAGAGTTCTTC CASSLGGDPLEFF
few 14 TRBD1 TRBJ2-2 TRBV6-1 TGTGCCAGCAGTCGGGACAGGGGCACCGGGGAGCTGTTTTTT CASSRDRGTGELFF
many 14 - TRBJ1-1 TRBV2 TGTGCCAGCAGTGAACGTTGGCCCAAAGTACAAGCTTTCTTT CASSERWPKVQAFF
many 11 - TRBJ2-5 TRBV6-1 TGTGCCAGCACGGACTATGAGACCCAGTACTTC CASTDYETQYF
- 12 - TRBJ2-3 TRBV7-3 TGTGCCAGCAGCAAGCAGGGTGATACGCAGTATTTT CASSKQGDTQYF
few 16 TRBD2 TRBJ2-2 TRBV5-1 TGCGCCAGCAGCACCGGTAGCGGGAGTTTGACCGGGGAGCTGTTTTTT CASSTGSGSLTGELFF
- 13 - TRBJ1-1 TRBV27 TGTGTCAGCAGTTTACGGGCGAACACTGAAGCTTTCTTT CVSSLRANTEAFF
few 12 - TRBJ1-1 TRBV30 TGTGCCTGGAGTGTACAGGGCGCTGAAGCTTTCTTT CAWSVQGAEAFF
few 13 - TRBJ2-3 TRBV13 TGTGCCAGCAGCGGACGACAGATTGGTACGCAGTATTTT CASSGRQIGTQYF
- 14 - TRBJ1-2 TRBV18 TGTGCCAGCTCACCACCTGAGACAGTCTATGGCTACACCTTC CASSPPETVYGYTF
- 16 TRBD1 TRBJ2-7 TRBV9 TGTGCCAGCAGCGCCTTACAGGGGGTCACCGGGGACGAGCAGTACTTC CASSALQGVTGDEQYF
- 15 - TRBJ1-5 TRBV19 TGTGCCAGTAGTATGAGAGGAAATAGCAATCAGCCCCAGCATTTT CASSMRGNSNQPQHF
many 14 TRBD1 TRBJ1-2 TRBV6-9 TGTGCCAGCAGTTCCTCGGACAGGGCTGGAGGCTACACCTTC CASSSSDRAGGYTF
many 14 - TRBJ2-1 TRBV30 TGTGCCTGGACTCCAGGGGAGGGGTACAATGAGCAGTTCTTC CAWTPGEGYNEQFF
many 14 - TRBJ1-1 TRBV7-6 TGTGCCAGCAGCCTATCACAGGGTATCTCTGAAGCTTTCTTT CASSLSQGISEAFF
many 16 TRBD2 TRBJ2-3 TRBV10-3 TGTGCCATCAGTCCGGGACTAGGTACTAGCACAGATACGCAGTATTTT CAISPGLGTSTDTQYF
many 11 - TRBJ1-2 TRBV12-3/TRBV12-4 TGTGCCAGCGGACGCTACTATGGCTACACCTTC CASGRYYGYTF
many 15 - TRBJ2-7 TRBV7-8 TGTGCCAGCAGCTTACGGGGACTGGGTGTCTACGAGCAGTACTTC CASSLRGLGVYEQYF
many 16 TRBD2 TRBJ2-7 TRBV7-2 TGTGCCAGCAGCTTAGTGGGTGGGACTAGGAGTTACGAGCAGTACTTC CASSLVGGTRSYEQYF
many 15 - TRBJ2-7 TRBV6-5 TGTGCCAGCAGTTACGGAAGGGTCGACTTCTACGAGCAGTACTTC CASSYGRVDFYEQYF
many 15 - TRBJ2-7 TRBV5-1 TGCGCCAGCAGCCAAAACGCCGGGGGTACCTACGAGCAGTACTTC CASSQNAGGTYEQYF
- 16 - TRBJ2-7 TRBV19 TGTGCCAGTAGTGCCACAGCGTCATCCACCGCCTACGAGCAGTACTTC CASSATASSTAYEQYF
many 14 TRBD1 TRBJ1-1 TRBV6-5 TGTGCCAGCAGTTTTACAGGGGTAGGGACTGAAGCTTTCTTT CASSFTGVGTEAFF
- 13 - TRBJ2-1 TRBV7-2 TGTGCCAGCGGCTGGGGGGGCCCTAATGAGCAGTTCTTC CASGWGGPNEQFF
few 17 - TRBJ1-2 TRBV7-9 TGTGCCAGCAGCTTATGGGACACTGAACCCGAACTGACACGCTACACCTTC CASSLWDTEPELTRYTF